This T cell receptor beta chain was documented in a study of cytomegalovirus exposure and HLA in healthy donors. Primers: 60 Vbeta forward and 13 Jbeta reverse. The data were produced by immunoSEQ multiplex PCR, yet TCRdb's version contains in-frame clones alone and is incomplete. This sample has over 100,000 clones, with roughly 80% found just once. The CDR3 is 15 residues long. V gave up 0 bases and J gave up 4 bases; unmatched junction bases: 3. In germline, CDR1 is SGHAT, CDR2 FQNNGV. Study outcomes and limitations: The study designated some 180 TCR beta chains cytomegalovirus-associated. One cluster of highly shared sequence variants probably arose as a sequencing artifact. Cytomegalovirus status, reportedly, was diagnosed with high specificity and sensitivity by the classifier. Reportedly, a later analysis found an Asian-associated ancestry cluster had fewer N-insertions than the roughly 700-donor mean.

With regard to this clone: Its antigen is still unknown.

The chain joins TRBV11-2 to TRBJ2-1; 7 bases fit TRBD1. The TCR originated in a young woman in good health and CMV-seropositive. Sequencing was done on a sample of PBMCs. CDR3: CASSLDWTGYNEQFF. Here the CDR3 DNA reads TGTGCCAGCAGCTTAGATTGGACAGGTTACAATGAGCAGTTCTTC.